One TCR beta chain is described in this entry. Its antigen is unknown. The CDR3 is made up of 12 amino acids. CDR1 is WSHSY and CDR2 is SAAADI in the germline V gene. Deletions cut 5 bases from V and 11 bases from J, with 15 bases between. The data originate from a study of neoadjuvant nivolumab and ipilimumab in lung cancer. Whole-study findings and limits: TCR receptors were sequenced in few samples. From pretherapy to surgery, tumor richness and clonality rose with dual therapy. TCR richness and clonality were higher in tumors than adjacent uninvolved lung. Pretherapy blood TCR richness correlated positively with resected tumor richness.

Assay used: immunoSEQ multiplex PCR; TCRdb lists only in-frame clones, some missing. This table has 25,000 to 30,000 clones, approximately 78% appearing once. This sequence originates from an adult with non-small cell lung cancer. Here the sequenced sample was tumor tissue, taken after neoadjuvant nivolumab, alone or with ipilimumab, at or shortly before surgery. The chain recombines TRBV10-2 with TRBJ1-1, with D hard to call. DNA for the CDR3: TGCGCCAGCAGTATCAATGTCGCTATGGCTTTCTTT. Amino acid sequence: CASSINVAMAFF.